This TCR beta chain is from a study of vaccination and CD4 T cells after COVID-19. Background on the study: Nasal swab PCR detected SARS-CoV-2 in convalescent patients, who comprised under ten mild cases and one severe case.

Germline trimming cut 3 bases from V and 3 bases from J; bases unmatched to any gene: 9. CDR3 length equals 16 residues. The V gene's germline CDR1 is MNHNS and CDR2 SASEGT. TCRdb used MiXCR to reprocess the PCR reads, holding one entry per CDR3 protein. The sample shows 25,000 or so distinct CDR3 sequences, 45% to 60% of them seen only once. The sequenced sample was CD4+ T cells from blood, obtained before SARS-CoV-2 vaccination. The receptor comes from a human donor who had recovered from COVID-19. The V and J genes are TRBV6-1 and TRBJ2-7, with 9 bases lining up with TRBD1. The CDR3 bases are TGTGCCAGCAGTGACCTGGCCGGGACAGGGAGCTACGAGCAGTACTTC. Its protein is CASSDLAGTGSYEQYF.